The 13 T cell receptor beta chains below all came from one sample that was sequenced in a study of blood T cells in healthy people across ages. Primed by a sample-barcoded 5' primer and a J-beta primer mix, a second PCR proceeded for about 7 to 12 cycles. TCRdb re-called the 5' RACE reads with MiXCR, one entry per CDR3 protein. The table shows around 1,100,000 distinct CDR3 sequences, with less than 45% occurring only once. Source material: blood. The receptors come from a man younger than 35 in good health.

A few counts support this clonotype. This CDR3 is CASTSWSAQPQHF. As DNA, the CDR3 is TGTGCCAGTACCTCCTGGTCCGCTCAGCCCCAGCATTTT. The rearrangement joins TRBV12-3 or TRBV12-4 to TRBJ1-5; D remains unclear. The CDR3 spans 13 residues. The germline V and J ends were trimmed by 9 bases and 6 bases, with 15 bases remaining between them.

This clonotype was counted a few times. CDR3 coding DNA: TGTGCCAGCAGCAAACCTTATAGCTACGAGCAGTACTTC. Protein sequence: CASSKPYSYEQYF. The chain uses TRBV6-5 and TRBJ2-7; unclear D gene. The V gene's germline CDR1 is MNHEY and CDR2 SVGAGI. Trimming removed 6 bases at V and 3 bases at J, with 12 bases between. CDR3 length: 13 residues.

This clonotype was seen a few times. CDR3 coding DNA: TGTGCCACCAGCAGGGGACAGGAGAATGAAAAACTGTTTTTT. Amino acid sequence: CATSRGQENEKLFF. The chain is built from TRBV15 and TRBJ1-4, with TRBD1 identical over 8 bases. The V and J ends lost 3 bases and 5 bases, in that order; junction bases with no gene match: 2. Germline CDR1 and CDR2: LNHNV and YYDKDF (reference sequence). CDR3 length: 14 amino acids.

This clonotype has more than one count but fewer than ten. The rearrangement links TRBV4-2 to TRBJ1-2, with D unresolved. Germline loops: CDR1 LGHNA, CDR2 YNFKEQ. Deletions cut 0 bases from V and 0 bases from J, with 11 bases between. There are 16 residues in the CDR3. The CDR3 loop is CASSQDRTMSNYGYTF. CDR3 sequence (DNA): TGTGCCAGCAGCCAAGATCGCACAATGTCTAACTATGGCTACACCTTC.

As concerns this clonotype: A read error may produce the germline difference seen at one junction end. This chain uses TRBV25-1 with TRBJ2-6; a weak D match, TRBD1 (5 bases). The CDR3 sequence is 20 residues long. CDR1 and CDR2 from the germline V gene are MGHDK and SYGVNS. CDR3 protein: CASSEFFVGPSPSGANVPTF. The CDR3, as DNA: TGTGCCAGCAGTGAATTCTTCGTGGGGCCCTCACCTTCTGGGGCCAACGTCCCGACTTTC.

The J gene is TRBJ2-3, the V gene TRBV28; D is perhaps TRBD1 or TRBD2 (7 bases each). CDR1 and CDR2 (germline): MDHEN, SYDVKM. V shed 4 bases and J shed 5 bases, with 28 bases lying between them. CDR3 length equals 19 residues. This chain's CDR3 is CASSSPTQGGSVSLDTQYF. CDR3 bases: TGTGCCAGCAGTTCGCCAACCCAGGGGGGGTCAGTTTCCCTAGATACGCAGTATTTT.

With regard to this clonotype: A much larger clone differs from this one at a single base, so this may be a read error. The chain employs TRBV12-3 or TRBV12-4 and TRBJ2-3, with 8 bases identical to TRBD2. This CDR3 is 15 amino acids long. The CDR3 DNA sequence: TGTGCCAGCAGCGCTCGGGGGGGCAGCACAGATGCGCAGTATTTT. It is translated as CASSARGGSTDAQYF.

The rearrangement joins TRBV12-3 or TRBV12-4 to TRBJ2-1; 11 bases line up with TRBD2. The CDR3 contains 21 residues. The J segment lost 0 bases and the V segment lost 6 bases, leaving 19 bases of the junction unmatched. CDR3 residues: CASSPPLLAGGGASSYNEQFF. For the CDR3, the DNA is TGTGCCAGCAGCCCCCCCCTCCTAGCGGGGGGCGGAGCGAGCTCCTACAATGAGCAGTTCTTC.

This clonotype was recorded a few times. CDR3 sequence reads: CASSEAEQYF. The CDR3 DNA reads TGTGCCAGCAGTGAAGCCGAGCAGTACTTC. The rearrangement joins TRBV2 to TRBJ2-4; unclear D gene. The tail of the sequence fits TRBJ2-7 better, so the J call may be wrong. The germline CDR1 and CDR2 sequences are SNHLY and FYNNEI. The CDR3 has 10 residues.

The V gene is TRBV6-5, the J gene TRBJ1-2, with unresolved D. Germline values: CDR1 MNHEY, CDR2 SVGAGI. This CDR3 contains 15 residues. Trimming removed 6 bases from V and 4 bases from J, with 18 bases in between. Here the CDR3 DNA reads TGTGCCAGCAGCCCAACGGCGGGATACTCCTATGGCTACACCTTC. Protein sequence: CASSPTAGYSYGYTF.

The chain has TRBV30 and TRBJ2-7; D is uncertain. This CDR3 comprises 12 residues. Trimming pared 0 bases from V and 2 bases from J, leaving 5 bases between. Germline V lookup: CDR1 GTSNPN, CDR2 SVGIG (reference sequence). The CDR3 sequence is CAWSVGAYEQYF. The DNA of the CDR3 is TGTGCCTGGAGTGTGGGCGCCTACGAGCAGTACTTC.

This sequence joins TRBV7-3 and TRBJ2-7; TRBD2 matches 9 bases. CDR1 and CDR2 from the germline V gene are SGHTA and FQGTGA. V trimming: 2 bases; J trimming: 3 bases; junction bases outside the gene matches: 14. This CDR3 contains 18 residues. Here the CDR3 reads CASSLGYGASGEGYEQYF. The DNA of the CDR3 is TGTGCCAGCAGCTTAGGATATGGGGCTAGCGGGGAAGGCTACGAGCAGTACTTC. Full variable domain (outside the CDR3, taken from reference TRBV7-3 and TRBJ2-7): GAGVSQTPSNKVTEKGKYVELRCDPISGHTALYWYRQSLGQGPEFLIYFQGTGAADDSGLPNDRFFAVRPEGSVSTLKIQRTERGDSAVYLCASSLGYGASGEGYEQYFGPGTRLTVT.

This clonotype was detected a few times. The J gene is TRBJ2-5, the V gene TRBV6-5; D perhaps matches TRBD2 (5 bases). The V and J ends lost 6 bases and 2 bases respectively, with 13 bases between them. The CDR3 is 14 residues long. The germline CDR1 and CDR2 sequences are MNHEY and SVGAGI. The DNA for the CDR3 is TGTGCCAGCAGCCCAAACCGGAGGCAAGAGACCCAGTACTTC. Its protein is CASSPNRRQETQYF.